This T cell receptor (beta chain) was recorded in a study of cytomegalovirus exposure and HLA in healthy donors. The CDR3 spans 16 residues. In germline, CDR1 is SGHTS, CDR2 YDEGEE. Details on this clone: An end of the junction differs from the germline gene, which may be a read error.

PCR involved 60 Vbeta and 13 Jbeta primers. The table came from immunoSEQ multiplex PCR; TCRdb's copy has only in-frame clones and leaves some out. The table has 120,000 to 150,000 clones, around 77% seen once. The clonotype originates from a man under 40 in good health and CMV-seronegative. The chain joins TRBV5-8 to TRBJ2-5; TRBD1 matches at 8 bases. The sample consisted of PBMCs. CDR3: CASSGYVGQALESQYF. The CDR3 nucleotides read TGTGCCAGCAGCGGCTATGTGGGACAGGCCTTGGAGAGCCAGTACTTC.